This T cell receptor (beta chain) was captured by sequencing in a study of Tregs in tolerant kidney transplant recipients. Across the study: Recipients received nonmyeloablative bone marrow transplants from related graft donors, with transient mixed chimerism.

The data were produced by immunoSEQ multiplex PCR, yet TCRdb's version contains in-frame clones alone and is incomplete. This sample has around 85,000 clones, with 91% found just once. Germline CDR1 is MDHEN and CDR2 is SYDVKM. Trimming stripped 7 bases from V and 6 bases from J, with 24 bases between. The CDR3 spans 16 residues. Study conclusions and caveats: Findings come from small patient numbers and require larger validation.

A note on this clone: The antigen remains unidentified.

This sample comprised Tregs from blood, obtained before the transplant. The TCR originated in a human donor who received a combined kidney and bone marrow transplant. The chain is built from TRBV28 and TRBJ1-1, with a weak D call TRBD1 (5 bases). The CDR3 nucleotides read TGTGCCAGCATTCCGGCCCTGGGCAGGGCCGGGGCTGAAGCTTTCTTT. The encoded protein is CASIPALGRAGAEAFF.